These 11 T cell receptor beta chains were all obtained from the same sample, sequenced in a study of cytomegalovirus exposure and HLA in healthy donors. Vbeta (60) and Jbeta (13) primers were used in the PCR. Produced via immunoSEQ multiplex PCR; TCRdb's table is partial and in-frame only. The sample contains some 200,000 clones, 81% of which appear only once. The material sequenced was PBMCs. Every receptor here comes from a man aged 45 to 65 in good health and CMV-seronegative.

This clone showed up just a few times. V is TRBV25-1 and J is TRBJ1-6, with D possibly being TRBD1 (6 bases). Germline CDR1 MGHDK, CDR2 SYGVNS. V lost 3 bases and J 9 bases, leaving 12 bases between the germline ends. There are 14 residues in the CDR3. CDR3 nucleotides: TGTGCCAGCAGTGACGCTAGGGGGAGTTCACCCCTCCACTTT. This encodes CASSDARGSSPLHF.

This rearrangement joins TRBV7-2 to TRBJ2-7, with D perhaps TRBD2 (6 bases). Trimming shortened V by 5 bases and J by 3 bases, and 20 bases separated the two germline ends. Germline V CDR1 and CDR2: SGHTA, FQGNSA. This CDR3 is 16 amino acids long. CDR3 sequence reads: CASSRLPGTQFYEQYF. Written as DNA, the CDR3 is TGTGCCAGCAGCCGCCTACCCGGGACTCAATTCTACGAGCAGTACTTC.

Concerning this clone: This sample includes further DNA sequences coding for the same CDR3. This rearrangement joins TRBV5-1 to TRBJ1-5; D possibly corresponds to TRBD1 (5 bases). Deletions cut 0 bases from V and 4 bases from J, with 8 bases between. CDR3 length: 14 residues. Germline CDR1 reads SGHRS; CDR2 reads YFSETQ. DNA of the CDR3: TGCGCCAGCAGCTTGGAAGGGGTGAATCAGCCCCAGCATTTT. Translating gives CASSLEGVNQPQHF.

CDR3 bases: TGTGCCAGCAGCTCTACAGGGTCTGGGGCCAACGTCCTGACTTTC. It yields the protein CASSSTGSGANVLTF. The V call is TRBV7-9, the J call TRBJ2-6; D is perhaps TRBD1 (6 bases). The V end was cut by 4 bases, the J end by 1 base, with 8 bases between. The CDR3 spans 15 residues. Per germline, CDR1 SEHNR and CDR2 FQNEAQ (reference sequence).

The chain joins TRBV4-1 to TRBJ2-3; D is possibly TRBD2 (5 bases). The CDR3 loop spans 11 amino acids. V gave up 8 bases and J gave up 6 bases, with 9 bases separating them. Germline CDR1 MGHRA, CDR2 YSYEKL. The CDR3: CASGKRDTQYF. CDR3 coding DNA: TGCGCCAGCGGCAAGCGGGATACGCAGTATTTT.

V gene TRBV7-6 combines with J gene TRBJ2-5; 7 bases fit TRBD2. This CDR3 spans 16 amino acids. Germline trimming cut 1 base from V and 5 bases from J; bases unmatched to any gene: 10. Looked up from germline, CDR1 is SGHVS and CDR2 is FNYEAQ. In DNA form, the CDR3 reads TGTGCCAGCAGCTTAGGTCCGGGGGGTTATTTCGAGACCCAGTACTTC. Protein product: CASSLGPGGYFETQYF.

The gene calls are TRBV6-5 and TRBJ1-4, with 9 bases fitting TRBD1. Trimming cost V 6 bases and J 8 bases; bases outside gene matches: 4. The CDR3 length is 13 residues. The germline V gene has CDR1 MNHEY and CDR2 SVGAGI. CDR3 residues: CASRNRGREKLFF. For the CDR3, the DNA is TGTGCCAGCAGAAACAGGGGGCGCGAAAAACTGTTTTTT.

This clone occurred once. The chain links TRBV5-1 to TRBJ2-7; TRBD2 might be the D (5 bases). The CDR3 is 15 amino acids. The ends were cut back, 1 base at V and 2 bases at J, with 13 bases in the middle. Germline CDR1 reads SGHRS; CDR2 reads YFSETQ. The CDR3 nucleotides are TGCGCCAGCAGCTTGACCGGGATCCTCACCTACGAGCAGTACTTC. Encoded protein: CASSLTGILTYEQYF. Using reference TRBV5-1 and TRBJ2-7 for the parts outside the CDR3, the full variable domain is KAGVTQTPRYLIKTRGQQVTLSCSPISGHRSVSWYQQTPGQGLQFLFEYFSETQRNKGNFPGRFSGRQFSNSRSEMNVSTLELGDSALYLCASSLTGILTYEQYFGPGTRLTVT.

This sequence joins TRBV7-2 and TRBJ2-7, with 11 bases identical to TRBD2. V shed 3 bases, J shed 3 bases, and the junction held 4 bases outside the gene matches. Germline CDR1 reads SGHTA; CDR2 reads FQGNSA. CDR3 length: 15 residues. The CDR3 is CASSLTSGAVYEQYF. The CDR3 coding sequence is TGTGCCAGCAGCTTGACTAGCGGGGCCGTCTACGAGCAGTACTTC.

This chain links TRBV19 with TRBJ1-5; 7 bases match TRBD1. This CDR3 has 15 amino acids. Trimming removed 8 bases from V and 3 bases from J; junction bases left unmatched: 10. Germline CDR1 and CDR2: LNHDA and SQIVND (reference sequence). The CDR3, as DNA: TGTGCCAGTCACACTACAGGGGAAATCAATCAGCCCCAGCATTTT. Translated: CASHTTGEINQPQHF.

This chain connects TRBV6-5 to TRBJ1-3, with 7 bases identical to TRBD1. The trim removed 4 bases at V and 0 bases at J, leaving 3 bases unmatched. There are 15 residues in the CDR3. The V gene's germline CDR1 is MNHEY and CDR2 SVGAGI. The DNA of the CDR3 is TGTGCCAGCAGTTGGGACAGCAACTCTGGAAACACCATATATTTT. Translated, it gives CASSWDSNSGNTIYF.